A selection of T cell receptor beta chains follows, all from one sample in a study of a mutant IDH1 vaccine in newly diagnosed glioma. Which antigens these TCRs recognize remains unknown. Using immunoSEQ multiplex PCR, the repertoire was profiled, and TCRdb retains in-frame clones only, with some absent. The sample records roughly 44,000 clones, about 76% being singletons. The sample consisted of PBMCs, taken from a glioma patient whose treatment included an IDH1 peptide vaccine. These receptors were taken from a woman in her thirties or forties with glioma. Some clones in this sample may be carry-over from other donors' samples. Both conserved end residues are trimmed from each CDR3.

ASSARGVSYNEQF	TRBJ2-1	TRBV5-1
ASKKGGTYEQY	TRBJ2-7	TRBV5-4
ASSLEGRLTEAF	TRBJ1-1	TRBV5-1
ASSSTWDNSPLH	TRBJ1-6	TRBV28
ASSLGLAGRETQY	TRBJ2-5	TRBV7-2
ASSSGRNTEAF	TRBJ1-1	TRBV7-2
ASSLAKCGQGSWGKCTEAF	TRBJ1-1	TRBV7-8
ASSLIANQPQH	TRBJ1-5	TRBV28
ASSLGGAGKRHGYT	TRBJ1-2	TRBV5-1
ASRARGTVGGTQY	TRBJ2-5	TRBV2
ASRDYSNQPQH	TRBJ1-5	TRBV6-1
ASSLTGPGNEKLF	TRBJ1-4	TRBV5-6